These T cell receptor beta chains were read from a single sample in a study of identical twins. TCRdb re-called the 5' RACE reads with MiXCR, one entry per CDR3 protein. This table holds around 650,000 distinct CDR3 sequences, just over 7% found once. These data were also reused for a study on yellow fever vaccine responses in identical twins.

What was sequenced was PBMCs. These TCRs come from a young woman in good health. CDR3s include the opening cysteine and the closing phenylalanine or tryptophan. Each record gives: D gene, V gene, clone size, J gene, CDR3 protein, CDR3 DNA. A D gene is named only where the DNA matches it firmly. Size is omitted from some rows. Given values are once, few, many or a class for expanded clones.

TRBD2	TRBV7-9	few	TRBJ2-5	CASSLAWTSGQETQYF	TGTGCCAGCAGCTTAGCCTGGACTAGCGGCCAAGAGACCCAGTACTTC
.	TRBV27	few	TRBJ2-5	CATRTDRREETQYF	TGTGCCACCCGGACCGATCGGAGGGAGGAGACCCAGTACTTC
.	TRBV6-1	few	TRBJ2-3	CATRVAGATDTQYF	TGTGCCACGCGGGTAGCAGGGGCGACAGATACGCAGTATTTT
TRBD2	TRBV5-8	.	TRBJ2-1	CASKGTRGGWDNEQFF	TGTGCCAGCAAGGGGACTAGGGGGGGTTGGGACAATGAGCAGTTCTTC
.	TRBV27	few	TRBJ2-3	CASRDPGFTDTQYF	TGTGCCAGCAGGGACCCGGGGTTCACAGATACGCAGTATTTT
TRBD2	TRBV9	many	TRBJ2-5	CASSPWTSGREYQETQYF	TGTGCCAGCAGCCCCTGGACTAGCGGGAGAGAGTACCAAGAGACCCAGTACTTC
TRBD2	TRBV19	few	TRBJ2-4	CASSISAGGIAKNIQYF	TGTGCCAGTAGTATTTCAGCGGGAGGTATAGCCAAAAACATTCAGTACTTC
TRBD1	TRBV6-2/TRBV6-3	many	TRBJ1-1	CASNSVPDHRGFF	TGTGCCAGCAATTCGGTCCCCGACCACAGGGGTTTCTTT
TRBD2	TRBV4-2	.	TRBJ2-3	CASSYGTKTSGSTDTQYF	TGTGCCAGCAGCTACGGCACAAAGACTAGCGGGAGTACAGATACGCAGTATTTT
.	TRBV28	.	TRBJ2-6	CASSLQAAGANVLTF	TGTGCCAGCAGTTTGCAGGCCGCCGGGGCCAACGTCCTGACTTTC
.	TRBV12-3/TRBV12-4	.	TRBJ2-4	CASSLGHIQYF	TGTGCCAGCAGTTTAGGGCACATTCAGTACTTC
.	TRBV4-2	few	TRBJ1-6	CASSQGKVRDGNSPLHF	TGTGCCAGCAGCCAAGGGAAAGTCAGGGATGGCAATTCACCCCTCCACTTT
.	TRBV11-2	.	TRBJ1-1	CASSLDNRVGTEAFF	TGTGCCAGCAGCTTAGATAACAGGGTGGGAACTGAAGCTTTCTTT
.	TRBV4-1	many	TRBJ1-2	CASSQDETRYGYTF	TGCGCCAGCAGCCAAGATGAGACCCGCTATGGCTACACCTTC
.	TRBV9	few	TRBJ2-7	CASSVGRVGEQYF	TGTGCCAGCAGCGTGGGTCGGGTCGGCGAGCAGTACTTC
TRBD2	TRBV12-3/TRBV12-4	few	TRBJ2-7	CASSLGRTSGSRYEQYF	TGTGCCAGCAGTTTGGGGAGGACTAGCGGGAGTAGGTACGAGCAGTACTTC
TRBD2	TRBV6-2/TRBV6-3	few	TRBJ2-1	CASSYSMGVAGGSSYNEQFF	TGTGCCAGCAGTTACTCGATGGGGGTAGCGGGGGGGAGCTCCTACAATGAGCAGTTCTTC
.	TRBV29-1	many	TRBJ2-7	CSAGARRSYEQYF	TGCAGCGCCGGTGCCAGGCGGTCCTACGAGCAGTACTTC
.	TRBV6-1	many	TRBJ1-2	CASSSYQGRGYGYTF	TGTGCCAGCAGCTCATATCAGGGCAGAGGGTATGGCTACACCTTC
.	TRBV7-7	.	TRBJ2-1	CASSPSIQGHRYNEQFF	TGTGCCAGCAGCCCCTCGATTCAAGGCCATCGCTACAATGAGCAGTTCTTC
.	TRBV14	.	TRBJ1-2	CASSPLSDGYTF	TGTGCCAGCAGCCCACTAAGCGACGGCTACACCTTC